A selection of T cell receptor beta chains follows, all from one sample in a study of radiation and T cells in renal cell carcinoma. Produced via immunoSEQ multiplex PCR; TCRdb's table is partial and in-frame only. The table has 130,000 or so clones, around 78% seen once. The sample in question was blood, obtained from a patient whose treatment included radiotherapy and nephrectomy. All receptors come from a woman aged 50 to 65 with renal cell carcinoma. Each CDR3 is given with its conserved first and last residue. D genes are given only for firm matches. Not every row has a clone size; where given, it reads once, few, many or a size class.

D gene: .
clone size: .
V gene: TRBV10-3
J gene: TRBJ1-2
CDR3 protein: CAISESRSLGGYTF
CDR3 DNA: TGTGCCATCAGTGAGTCTCGGAGTCTCGGTGGCTACACCTTC

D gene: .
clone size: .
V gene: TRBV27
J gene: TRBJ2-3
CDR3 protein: CASSLSLRDTQYF
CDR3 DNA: TGTGCCAGCAGCCTGTCTTTGCGGGATACGCAGTATTTT

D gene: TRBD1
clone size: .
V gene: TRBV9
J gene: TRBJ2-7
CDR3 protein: CASSVQTGGGSDEQYF
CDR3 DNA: TGTGCCAGCAGCGTCCAGACAGGGGGCGGTTCGGACGAGCAGTACTTC

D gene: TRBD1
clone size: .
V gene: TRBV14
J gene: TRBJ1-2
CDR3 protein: CASSPGGSYGYTF
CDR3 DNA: TGTGCCAGCAGCCCAGGGGGGTCCTATGGCTACACCTTC

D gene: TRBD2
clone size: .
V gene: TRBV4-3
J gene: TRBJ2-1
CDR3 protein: CASSQDLSTSIFF
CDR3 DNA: TGCGCCAGCAGCCAAGATCTTTCGACTAGCATATTCTTC

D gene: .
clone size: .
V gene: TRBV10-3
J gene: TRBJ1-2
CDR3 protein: CAISSDPQDYGYTF
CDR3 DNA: TGTGCCATCAGTTCCGACCCACAGGACTATGGCTACACCTTC

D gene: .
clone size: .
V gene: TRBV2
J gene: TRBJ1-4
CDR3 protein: CASSGDRKPILDATNEKLFF
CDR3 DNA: TGTGCCAGCAGTGGGGATAGGAAACCAATTCTGGACGCAACTAATGAAAAACTGTTTTTT

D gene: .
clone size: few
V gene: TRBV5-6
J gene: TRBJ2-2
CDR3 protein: CASSLQTRFGGELFF
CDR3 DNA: TGTGCCAGCAGCCTACAGACTCGTTTCGGGGGGGAGCTGTTTTTT

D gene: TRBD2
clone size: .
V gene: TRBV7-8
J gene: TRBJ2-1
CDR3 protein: CASSLGGLAGDNEQFF
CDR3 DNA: TGTGCCAGCAGCTTAGGAGGTCTAGCGGGTGACAATGAGCAGTTCTTC

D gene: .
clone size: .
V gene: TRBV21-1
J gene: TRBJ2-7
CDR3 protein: CASSKGGSYEQYF
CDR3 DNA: TGTGCCAGCAGCAAAGGAGGATCCTACGAGCAGTACTTC

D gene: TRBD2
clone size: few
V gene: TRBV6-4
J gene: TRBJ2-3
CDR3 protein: CASSEIAGGTDTQYF
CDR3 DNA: TGTGCCAGCAGTGAGATAGCGGGAGGTACAGATACGCAGTATTTT

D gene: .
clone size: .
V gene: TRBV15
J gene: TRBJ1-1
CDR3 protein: CATSEDRNTEAFF
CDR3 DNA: TGTGCCACCAGCGAGGACAGGAACACTGAAGCTTTCTTT

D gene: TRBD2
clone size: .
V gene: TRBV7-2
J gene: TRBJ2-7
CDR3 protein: CASRTSGHSYEQYF
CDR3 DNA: TGTGCCAGCAGAACTAGCGGACATTCCTACGAGCAGTACTTC

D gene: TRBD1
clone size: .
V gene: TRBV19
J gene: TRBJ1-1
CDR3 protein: CASSVGQGVAEAFF
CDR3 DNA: TGTGCCAGTAGTGTGGGACAGGGGGTCGCTGAAGCTTTCTTT

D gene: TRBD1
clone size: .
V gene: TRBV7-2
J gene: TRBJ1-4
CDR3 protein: CASSTGTGGEKLFF
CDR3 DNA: TGTGCCAGCAGCACCGGGACAGGGGGTGAAAAACTGTTTTTT

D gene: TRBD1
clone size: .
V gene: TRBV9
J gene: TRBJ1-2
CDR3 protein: CASSVEEGGIGGYTF
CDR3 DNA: TGTGCCAGCAGCGTAGAAGAAGGGGGCATCGGTGGCTACACCTTC

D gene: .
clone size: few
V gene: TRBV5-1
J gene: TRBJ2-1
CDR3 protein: CASSLEGGRNEQFF
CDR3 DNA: TGCGCCAGCAGCTTGGAGGGGGGACGTAATGAGCAGTTCTTC

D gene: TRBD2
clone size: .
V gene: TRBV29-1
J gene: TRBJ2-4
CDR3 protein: CSVRSGGAENIQYF
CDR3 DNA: TGCAGCGTTAGGAGCGGGGGGGCGGAAAACATTCAGTACTTC

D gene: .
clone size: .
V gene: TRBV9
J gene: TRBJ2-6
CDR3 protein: CASSVSVGGRTFSGANVLTF
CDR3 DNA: TGTGCCAGCAGCGTAAGCGTTGGTGGGAGGACGTTCTCTGGGGCCAACGTCCTGACTTTC

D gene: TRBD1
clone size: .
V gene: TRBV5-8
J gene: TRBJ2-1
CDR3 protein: CASSADRALYNEQFF
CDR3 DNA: TGTGCCAGCAGCGCGGACAGGGCCCTCTACAATGAGCAGTTCTTC

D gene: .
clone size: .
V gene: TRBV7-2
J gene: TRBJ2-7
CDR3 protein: CASSLLAVEQYF
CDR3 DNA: TGTGCCAGCAGCTTATTGGCCGTAGAGCAGTACTTC

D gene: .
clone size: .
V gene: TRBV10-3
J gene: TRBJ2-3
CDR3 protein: CAISASLTDTQYF
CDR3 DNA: TGTGCCATCAGTGCTAGTCTCACAGATACGCAGTATTTT

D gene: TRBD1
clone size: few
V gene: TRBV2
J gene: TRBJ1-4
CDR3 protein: CASSGTGTKEKLFF
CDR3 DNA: TGTGCCAGCAGTGGGACAGGGACTAAAGAAAAACTGTTTTTT

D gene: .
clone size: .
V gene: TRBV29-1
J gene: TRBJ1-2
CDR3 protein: CSVGRETGGYTF
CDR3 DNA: TGCAGCGTTGGGCGGGAAACTGGTGGCTACACCTTC

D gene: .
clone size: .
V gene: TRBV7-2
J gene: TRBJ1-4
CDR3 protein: CASSLGEGEKLFF
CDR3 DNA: TGTGCCAGCAGCTTAGGGGAAGGAGAAAAACTGTTTTTT

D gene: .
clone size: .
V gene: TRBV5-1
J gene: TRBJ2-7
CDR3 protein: CASSFGQSWGGEQYF
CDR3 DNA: TGCGCCAGCAGCTTCGGACAGTCATGGGGGGGCGAGCAGTACTTC

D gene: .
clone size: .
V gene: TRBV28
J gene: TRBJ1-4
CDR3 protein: CASSLDTNNEKLFF
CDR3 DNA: TGTGCCAGCAGTTTAGACACGAATAATGAAAAACTGTTTTTT

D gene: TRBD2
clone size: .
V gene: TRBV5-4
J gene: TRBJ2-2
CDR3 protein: CASSLRLAGAGELFF
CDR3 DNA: TGTGCCAGCAGCCTAAGACTAGCCGGAGCCGGGGAGCTGTTTTTT